This TCR beta chain was obtained from a study of T cell responses to AZD1222 COVID-19 vaccine. Notes on this clone: Its matching antigen is unknown.

Libraries were prepared by immunoSEQ multiplex PCR; TCRdb keeps only in-frame clonotypes and omits some of them. The sample yields fewer than 75,000 clones, 65% to 90% seen once. Study-wide results and limits: Close to half of all spike-specific TCRs reportedly target regions of the variants that are unmutated.

Source: peripheral blood, taken on day 0 of AZD1222 vaccination. This clonotype originated in an adult in good health.

The CDR3 protein is CASSSNGLAGARTDTQYF. CDR3 nucleotides: TGTGCCAGCAGCTCAAACGGACTAGCGGGGGCCCGCACAGATACGCAGTATTTT. The chain employs TRBV7-8 and TRBJ2-3; 13 nucleotides align to TRBD2. Germline CDR1 and CDR2: SGHVS and FQNEAQ. The CDR3 has 18 residues. The junction had 8 bases not matched to a gene; V was cut back by 4 bases and J by 1 base.